One and the same sample provided the 31 T cell receptor beta chains below, sequenced in a study of neurological immune-mediated disorders. TCRdb itself ran the 5' RACE reads through MiXCR, one entry per CDR3 protein. In the table there are tens of thousands of distinct CDR3 sequences, more than 4.5% of which are singletons. The material sequenced was CD4+ T cells from blood. These receptors all come from a man aged 18 to 35 in good health.

This clonotype was recorded at least ten times. The chain combines TRBV20-1 with TRBJ1-1; the D is unclear. The V end lost 6 bases, the J end lost 2 bases, and 13 bases lay between the germline ends. The CDR3 contains 13 residues. Germline V gene sequence: CDR1 DFQATT, CDR2 SNEGSKA (reference sequence). This CDR3 is CSAPEGPNTEAFF. The CDR3 region has the DNA TGCAGTGCCCCGGAAGGACCAAACACTGAAGCTTTCTTT.

As regards this clonotype: The junction does not match germline at one end; this may be a read error. The gene calls are TRBV6-5 and TRBJ1-1; D is undetermined. Germline V gives CDR1 MNHEY, CDR2 SVGAGI. This CDR3 has 14 residues. The CDR3 DNA reads TGTGCCAGTAGTTACTCGGAGGGGAACACTGAAGCTTTCTTT. Translated, it gives CASSYSEGNTEAFF.

Many counts were recorded for this clonotype. The chain uses TRBV20-1 and TRBJ2-7, with a possible D match to TRBD2 (7 bases). Germline V gene data show CDR1 as DFQATT and CDR2 as SNEGSKA (reference sequence). V was pared by 0 bases and J by 6 bases, with 15 bases between. CDR3 size: 14 residues. CDR3 protein: CSARDRAGAGEQYF. CDR3 DNA sequence: TGCAGTGCTAGAGATCGGGCGGGGGCAGGCGAGCAGTACTTC.

This clonotype was observed many times. The chain employs TRBV7-3 and TRBJ1-1, with unresolved D. CDR3 length equals 13 residues. V was pared by 5 bases and J by 4 bases, with 11 bases between. Germline CDR1 SGHTA, CDR2 FQGTGA. The CDR3: CASSTQEGTEAFF. The CDR3 region has the DNA TGTGCCAGCAGCACCCAAGAGGGCACTGAAGCTTTCTTT.

This clonotype showed up many times. CDR3 DNA: TGTGCCAGCAGTTGGACAGGGGCCTCCGGAGAGACCCAGTACTTC. This encodes CASSWTGASGETQYF. The chain carries TRBV12-3 or TRBV12-4 and TRBJ2-5; TRBD1 matches 9 bases. Trimming took 4 bases from V and 4 from J; bases not matched to a gene: 7. CDR3 size: 15 residues.

This chain uses TRBV18 with TRBJ1-2; D perhaps matches TRBD1 (5 bases). Trimming took off 8 bases at V and 4 bases at J, with 17 bases between the two ends. The CDR3 has 14 residues. Germline V gives CDR1 KGHSH, CDR2 LQKENI. The CDR3: CASQTSETAYGYTF. The DNA for the CDR3 is TGTGCCAGCCAAACCAGCGAGACAGCCTATGGCTACACCTTC.

This clonotype came up many times. The chain joins TRBV20-1 to TRBJ1-5, with D possibly being TRBD1 (5 bases). Germline V gives CDR1 DFQATT, CDR2 SNEGSKA (reference sequence). The CDR3 covers 13 residues. The ends were cut back, 3 bases at V and 6 bases at J, with 12 bases in the middle. DNA of the CDR3: TGCAGTGCTAGGGGGGGTGATGGTCAGCCCCAGCATTTT. This encodes CSARGGDGQPQHF.

This clonotype was found many times. The rearrangement uses TRBV27 and TRBJ2-7; tentatively, D is TRBD2 (6 bases). In germline, CDR1 is MNHEY, CDR2 SMNVEV (reference sequence). V was trimmed by 2 bases and J by 5 bases, leaving 13 bases between them. The CDR3 covers 14 residues. The CDR3 sequence: CASSLKGLRDEQYF. The CDR3 coding sequence is TGTGCCAGCAGTTTAAAGGGACTGAGAGACGAGCAGTACTTC.

A few counts support this clonotype. The chain couples TRBV5-1 to TRBJ1-1; TRBD1 is a possible D gene (6 bases). The CDR3 is made up of 12 amino acids. Germline CDR1 is SGHRS and CDR2 is YFSETQ. V gave up 0 bases and J gave up 7 bases, with 7 bases separating them. The DNA for the CDR3 is TGCGCCAGCAGCTTGGAGGGGGATGAAGCTTTCTTT. Protein sequence: CASSLEGDEAFF.

This clonotype has ten or more counts. The genes are TRBV20-1 and TRBJ2-5; D may be TRBD2 (6 bases). Germline CDR1 is DFQATT and CDR2 is SNEGSKA (reference sequence). The CDR3 loop spans 14 amino acids. V lost 0 bases and J 7 bases, leaving 15 bases between the germline ends. CDR3 protein: CSARDHPAGGTQYF. The DNA of the CDR3 is TGCAGTGCTAGAGATCATCCCGCCGGGGGGACCCAGTACTTC.

There are many counts of this clonotype. V usage is TRBV2 and J usage is TRBJ2-1, with 9 bases aligning to TRBD2. CDR1 is SNHLY and CDR2 is FYNNEI in the germline V gene. Unmatched junction bases numbered 7, after V lost 7 bases and J lost 3 bases. This CDR3 spans 15 amino acids. The CDR3 sequence is CASTFQRGVYNEQFF. The DNA for the CDR3 is TGTGCCAGCACATTTCAGCGGGGGGTCTACAATGAGCAGTTCTTC.

In this sample, this clonotype turned up many times. CDR3 protein: CSAPDRGQTEAFF. The CDR3 region has the DNA TGCAGTGCCCCGGACAGGGGGCAGACTGAAGCTTTCTTT. The genes are TRBV20-1 and TRBJ1-1; 11 positions match TRBD1. The CDR3 is 13 residues long. Germline CDR1 is DFQATT and CDR2 is SNEGSKA (reference sequence). V shed 6 bases, J shed 5 bases, and the junction held 5 bases outside the gene matches.

At least ten counts were recorded for this clonotype. Mismatch with germline at one junction end may stem from a read error. Here the CDR3 reads CASSFRDTGELFF. The DNA for the CDR3 is TGTGCCAGCAGCTTCAGGGACACCGGGGAGCTTTTTTTT. The chain couples TRBV5-8 to TRBJ2-2; TRBD1 is a possible D gene (6 bases). The CDR3 length is 13 residues. Germline lookup yields CDR1 SGHTS and CDR2 YDEGEE.

This clonotype was seen repeatedly, ten times or more. The CDR3 bases are TGCGCCAGCAGCGAGGGACATGAAAAGACCCAGTACTTC. This gives the protein CASSEGHEKTQYF. V gene TRBV5-1 combines with J gene TRBJ2-5, with D possibly TRBD1 on 6 matching bases. The CDR3 is 13 residues long. From germline, CDR1 is SGHRS and CDR2 YFSETQ. The ends were cut back, 4 bases at V and 6 bases at J, with 13 bases in the middle.

At least ten counts were recorded for this clonotype. The gene calls are TRBV3-1 and TRBJ1-1, with a tentative D call TRBD1 (5 bases). The CDR3 sequence is 15 residues long. Trimming took off 3 bases at V and 0 bases at J, with 11 bases between the two ends. From germline, CDR1 is LGHDT and CDR2 YNNKEL (reference sequence). The CDR3 region is CASSHSDSLNTEAFF. CDR3 bases: TGTGCCAGCAGCCATTCTGACAGTTTGAACACTGAAGCTTTCTTT.

This clonotype was detected many times. This chain connects TRBV5-1 to TRBJ2-7; 7 nucleotides match TRBD2. The germline V gene has CDR1 SGHRS and CDR2 YFSETQ. Trimming cost V 4 bases and J 5 bases; bases outside gene matches: 12. There are 15 residues in the CDR3. The CDR3 reads CASSLGSGLVNEQYF. The CDR3 DNA follows: TGCGCCAGCAGCCTGGGATCAGGACTAGTGAACGAGCAGTACTTC. The full variable domain, with the rest looked up from reference TRBV5-1 and TRBJ2-7, is KAGVTQTPRYLIKTRGQQVTLSCSPISGHRSVSWYQQTPGQGLQFLFEYFSETQRNKGNFPGRFSGRQFSNSRSEMNVSTLELGDSALYLCASSLGSGLVNEQYFGPGTRLTVT.

This clonotype was picked up many times. The gene calls are TRBV7-9 and TRBJ1-1; TRBD1 agrees at 9 bases. J gave up 4 bases and V 5 bases, and 5 bases lay outside the gene matches. There are 14 residues in the CDR3. Germline V gives CDR1 SEHNR, CDR2 FQNEAQ (reference sequence). As DNA, the CDR3 is TGTGCCAGCAGCGCAGACAGGGGGATCACTGAAGCTTTCTTT. It translates to CASSADRGITEAFF.

By proportion, this clonotype is medium-sized (0.01 to 0.1%). The V call is TRBV5-5, the J call TRBJ2-7; no clear D gene. CDR1 is SGHKS and CDR2 is YYEKEE in the germline V gene (reference sequence). The CDR3 is 14 residues long. V lost 0 bases and J 1 base, leaving 8 bases between the germline ends. CDR3 region: CASSLEWGSYEQYF. Written as DNA, the CDR3 is TGTGCCAGCAGCTTGGAATGGGGATCCTACGAGCAGTACTTC.

This clonotype was seen ten or more times. V usage is TRBV5-1 and J usage is TRBJ1-2; D ambiguous. Trimming removed 0 bases at V and 4 bases at J, with 10 bases between. The CDR3 extends over 14 amino acids. Per germline, CDR1 SGHRS and CDR2 YFSETQ. The CDR3 loop reads CASSLAGPAYGYTF. The CDR3 DNA follows: TGCGCCAGCAGCTTGGCAGGTCCCGCCTATGGCTACACCTTC.

This clonotype appeared many times. V is TRBV4-3 and J is TRBJ2-2; D gene uncertain. The V and J ends lost 0 bases and 1 base respectively, with 9 bases between them. Germline-derived CDR1 and CDR2 are LGHNA and YSLEER. CDR3 length equals 16 residues. The CDR3 DNA follows: TGCGCCAGCAGCCAAGAGCAGTATCGGAACACCGGGGAGCTGTTTTTT. This translates into CASSQEQYRNTGELFF.

There are many counts of this clonotype. This chain uses TRBV7-2 with TRBJ2-7; 12 nucleotides align to TRBD2. The germline V gene encodes CDR1 SGHTA and CDR2 FQGNSA. V was pared by 4 bases and J by 0 bases, with 13 bases of the junction left unmatched. The CDR3 is 19 amino acids. Here the CDR3 DNA reads TGTGCCAGCAGCTCTAGGCCTTCAACTAGCGGGGGGAACTCCTACGAGCAGTACTTC. The encoded protein is CASSSRPSTSGGNSYEQYF.

This clonotype was detected ten times or more. The chain couples TRBV29-1 to TRBJ2-3; the D call may be TRBD1 or TRBD2 (7 bases each). The germline V gene encodes CDR1 SQVTM and CDR2 ANQGSEA. Trimming removed 4 bases at V and 5 bases at J, with 13 bases between. The CDR3 is 13 residues long. CDR3: CSVAQGEGDTQYF. The CDR3 DNA follows: TGCAGCGTTGCGCAGGGGGAGGGAGATACGCAGTATTTT.

There are many counts of this clonotype. The chain combines TRBV20-1 with TRBJ1-1; D is possibly TRBD1 (5 bases). The V and J ends lost 3 bases and 8 bases respectively, with 19 bases between them. This CDR3 comprises 14 residues. Per germline, CDR1 DFQATT and CDR2 SNEGSKA (reference sequence). The CDR3 DNA follows: TGCAGTGCTAGGGTCGCAGGGTCCCTCAGCGAAGCTTTCTTT. Translating gives CSARVAGSLSEAFF.

This clonotype was seen only a few times. This rearrangement joins TRBV6-6 to TRBJ1-1; 10 bases fit TRBD1. Germline V lookup: CDR1 MNHNY, CDR2 SVGAGI (reference sequence). The V segment lost 2 bases and the J segment 5 bases; nucleotides outside the gene matches: 5. The CDR3 is 15 amino acids. The CDR3 sequence is CASSYPDRGGTEAFF. The CDR3 bases are TGTGCCAGCAGTTACCCGGACAGGGGGGGGACTGAAGCTTTCTTT.

This clonotype was seen many times. The chain recombines TRBV5-5 with TRBJ1-5; D possibly corresponds to TRBD1 (5 bases). Trimming cost V 4 bases and J 4 bases, with 15 bases left between them. The CDR3 is 15 amino acids. Germline V gene data show CDR1 as SGHKS and CDR2 as YYEKEE (reference sequence). The chain's CDR3 is CASSPSPGRNQPQHF. The CDR3 DNA is TGTGCCAGCAGCCCATCCCCAGGGAGGAATCAGCCCCAGCATTTT. Filled out from reference TRBV5-5 and TRBJ1-5, the complete variable domain reads DAGVTQSPTHLIKTRGQQVTLRCSPISGHKSVSWYQQVLGQGPQFIFQYYEKEERGRGNFPDRFSARQFPNYSSELNVNALLLGDSALYLCASSPSPGRNQPQHFGDGTRLSIL.

This clonotype was found many times. This chain links TRBV5-1 with TRBJ1-3; D ambiguous. Germline values: CDR1 SGHRS, CDR2 YFSETQ. The V and J ends lost 1 base and 2 bases respectively, with 7 bases between them. CDR3 length: 14 amino acids. The CDR3 loop reads CASSLTGAGNTIYF. Written as DNA, the CDR3 is TGCGCCAGCAGCTTGACTGGGGCTGGAAACACCATATATTTT.

Sample share makes this clonotype medium-sized (0.01 to 0.1%). The chain couples TRBV20-1 to TRBJ2-3, with TRBD2 matching over 7 bases. Germline loops: CDR1 DFQATT, CDR2 SNEGSKA (reference sequence). The CDR3 loop spans 15 amino acids. With 5 bases clipped from V and 1 base from J, the junction kept 9 bases outside the gene matches. CDR3 amino acids: CSASAGLAGTDTQYF. The CDR3 DNA is TGCAGTGCTTCGGCTGGGCTAGCGGGCACAGATACGCAGTATTTT.

In its sample, this clonotype was seen many times. J is TRBJ1-1 and V is TRBV6-6, with D tentatively TRBD1 (5 bases). Germline loops: CDR1 MNHNY, CDR2 SVGAGI (reference sequence). The CDR3 spans 14 residues. The ends were cut back, 7 bases at V and 5 bases at J, with 17 bases in the middle. Here the CDR3 DNA reads TGTGCCAGCACCACACCTGGGACGGGGACTGAAGCTTTCTTT. It is translated as CASTTPGTGTEAFF.

This clonotype was counted at least ten times. The chain recombines TRBV27 with TRBJ2-1; 11 nucleotides agree with TRBD1. The V gene end was trimmed by 5 bases and the J gene end by 8 bases; junction bases not matched to a gene: 11. Germline V gene data show CDR1 as MNHEY and CDR2 as SMNVEV (reference sequence). The CDR3 spans 16 residues. The CDR3 DNA follows: TGTGCCAGCAGTCCGCGGACAGGGGGCAAGAGAGATGAGCAGTTCTTC. This translates into CASSPRTGGKRDEQFF.

This clonotype was seen many times. The chain recombines TRBV7-9 with TRBJ1-1; D is uncertain. Germline CDR1 and CDR2: SEHNR and FQNEAQ (reference sequence). Trimming stripped 8 bases from V and 0 bases from J, with 16 bases between. This CDR3 comprises 15 residues. CDR3 in DNA: TGTGCCAGCGGGAAGAGGGCAGACATGAACACTGAAGCTTTCTTT. Residues: CASGKRADMNTEAFF.

The count of this clonotype is one. The DNA is left out, because the CDR3 cannot be placed on it with certainty; the CDR3 is given as TCRdb lists it. The gene calls are TRBV7-9 and TRBJ1-1. Germline CDR1 reads SEHNR; CDR2 reads FQNEAQ (reference sequence). From its first to its last residue, the CDR3 has 19 amino acids. The CDR3 is CASSFYICSAAGMNTEAFF.